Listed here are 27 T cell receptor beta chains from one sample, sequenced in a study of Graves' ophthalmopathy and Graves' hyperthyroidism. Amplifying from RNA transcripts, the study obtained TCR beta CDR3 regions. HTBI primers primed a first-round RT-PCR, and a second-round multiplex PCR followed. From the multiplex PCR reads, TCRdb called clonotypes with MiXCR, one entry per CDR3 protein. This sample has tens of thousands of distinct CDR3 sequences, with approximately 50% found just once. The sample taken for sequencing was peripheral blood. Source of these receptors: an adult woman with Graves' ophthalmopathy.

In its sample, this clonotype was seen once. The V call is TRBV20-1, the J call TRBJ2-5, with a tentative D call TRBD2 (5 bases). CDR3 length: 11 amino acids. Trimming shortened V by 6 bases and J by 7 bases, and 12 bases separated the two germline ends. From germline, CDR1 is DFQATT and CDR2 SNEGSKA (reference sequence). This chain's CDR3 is CSAQTKATQYF. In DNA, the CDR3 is TGCAGTGCCCAGACTAAGGCGACCCAGTACTTC.

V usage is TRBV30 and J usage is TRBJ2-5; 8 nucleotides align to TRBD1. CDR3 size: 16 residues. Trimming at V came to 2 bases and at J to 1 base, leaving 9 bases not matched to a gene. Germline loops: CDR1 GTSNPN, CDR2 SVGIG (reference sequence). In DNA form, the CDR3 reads TGTGCCTGGAGTAAACCTCGGACAGGGAGCCAAGAGACCCAGTACTTC. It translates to CAWSKPRTGSQETQYF.

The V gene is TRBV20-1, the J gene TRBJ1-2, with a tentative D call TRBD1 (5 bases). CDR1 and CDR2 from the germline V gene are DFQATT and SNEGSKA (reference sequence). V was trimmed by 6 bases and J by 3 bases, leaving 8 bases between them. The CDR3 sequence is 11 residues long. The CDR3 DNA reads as TGCAGTGCCCCGACAGACTATGGCTACACCTTC. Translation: CSAPTDYGYTF.

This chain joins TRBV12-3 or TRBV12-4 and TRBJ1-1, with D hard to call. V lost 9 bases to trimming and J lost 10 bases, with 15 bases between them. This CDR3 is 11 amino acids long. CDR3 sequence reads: CASKSMEGAFF. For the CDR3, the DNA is TGTGCCAGTAAGAGTATGGAGGGAGCTTTCTTT.

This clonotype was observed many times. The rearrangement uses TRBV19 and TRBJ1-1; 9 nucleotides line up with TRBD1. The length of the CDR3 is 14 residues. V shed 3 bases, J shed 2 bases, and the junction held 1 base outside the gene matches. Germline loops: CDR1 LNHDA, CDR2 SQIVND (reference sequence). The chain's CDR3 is CASSMGQGNTEAFF. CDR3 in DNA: TGTGCCAGTAGTATGGGACAGGGCAACACTGAAGCTTTCTTT.

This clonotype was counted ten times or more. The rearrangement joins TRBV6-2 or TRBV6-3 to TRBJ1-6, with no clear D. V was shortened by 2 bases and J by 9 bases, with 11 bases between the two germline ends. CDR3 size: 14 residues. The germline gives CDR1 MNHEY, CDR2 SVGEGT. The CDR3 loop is CASSYALESSPLHF. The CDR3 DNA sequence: TGTGCCAGCAGTTACGCCTTGGAGAGTTCACCCCTCCACTTT.

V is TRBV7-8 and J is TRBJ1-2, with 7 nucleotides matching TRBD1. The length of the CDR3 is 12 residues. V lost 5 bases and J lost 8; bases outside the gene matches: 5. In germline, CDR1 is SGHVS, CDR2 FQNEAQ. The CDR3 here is CASSQGGWGYTF. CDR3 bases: TGTGCCAGCAGCCAGGGGGGATGGGGCTACACCTTC. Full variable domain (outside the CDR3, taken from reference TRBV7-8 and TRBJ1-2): GAGVSQSPRYKVAKRGQDVALRCDPISGHVSLFWYQQALGQGPEFLTYFQNEAQLDKSGLPSDRFFAERPEGSVSTLKIQRTQQEDSAVYLCASSQGGWGYTFGSGTRLTVV.

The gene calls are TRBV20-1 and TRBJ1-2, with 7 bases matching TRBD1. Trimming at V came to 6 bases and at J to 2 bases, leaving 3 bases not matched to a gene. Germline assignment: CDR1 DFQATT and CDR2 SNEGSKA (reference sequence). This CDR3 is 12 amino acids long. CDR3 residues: CSAAGQNYGYTF. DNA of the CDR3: TGCAGTGCCGCGGGACAGAACTATGGCTACACCTTC.

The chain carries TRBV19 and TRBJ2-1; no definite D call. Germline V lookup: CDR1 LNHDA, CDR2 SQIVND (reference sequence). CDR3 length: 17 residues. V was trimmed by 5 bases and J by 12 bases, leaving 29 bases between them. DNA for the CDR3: TGTGCCAGTAGTCCCTTTTCTGGGGTGTTGGGCACAGATACGCAGTTCTTC. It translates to CASSPFSGVLGTDTQFF. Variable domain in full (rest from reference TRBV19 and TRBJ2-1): DGGITQSPKYLFRKEGQNVTLSCEQNLNHDAMYWYRQDPGQGLRLIYYSQIVNDFQKGDIAEGYSVSREKKESFPLTVTSAQKNPTAFYLCASSPFSGVLGTDTQFFGPGTRLTVL.

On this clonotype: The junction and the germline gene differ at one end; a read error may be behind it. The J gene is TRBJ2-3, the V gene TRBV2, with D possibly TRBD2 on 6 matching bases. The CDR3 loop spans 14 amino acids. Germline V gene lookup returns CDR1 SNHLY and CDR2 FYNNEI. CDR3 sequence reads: CASMMEGTTGTQYF. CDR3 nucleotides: TGTGCCAGCATGATGGAGGGGACCACAGGTACGCAGTATTTT.

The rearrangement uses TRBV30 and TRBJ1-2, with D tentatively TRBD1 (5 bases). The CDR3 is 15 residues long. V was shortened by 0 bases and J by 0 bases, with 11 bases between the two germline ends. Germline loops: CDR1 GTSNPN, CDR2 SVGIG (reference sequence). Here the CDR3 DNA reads TGTGCCTGGAGTGTGGGGCCAGGTACTAACTATGGCTACACCTTC. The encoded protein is CAWSVGPGTNYGYTF.

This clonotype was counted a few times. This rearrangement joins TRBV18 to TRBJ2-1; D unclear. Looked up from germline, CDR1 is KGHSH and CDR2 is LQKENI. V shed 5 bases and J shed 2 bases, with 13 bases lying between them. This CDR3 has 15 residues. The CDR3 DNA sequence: TGTGCCAGCTCAGGAACGGCCAATGCCTACAATGAGCAGTTCTTC. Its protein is CASSGTANAYNEQFF.

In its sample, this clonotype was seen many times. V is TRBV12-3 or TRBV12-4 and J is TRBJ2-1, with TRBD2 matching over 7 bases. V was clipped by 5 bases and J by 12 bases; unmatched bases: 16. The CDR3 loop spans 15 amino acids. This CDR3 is CASSGTTSSVFGQFF. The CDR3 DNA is TGTGCCAGCAGTGGGACGACTAGCTCGGTCTTCGGGCAGTTCTTC.

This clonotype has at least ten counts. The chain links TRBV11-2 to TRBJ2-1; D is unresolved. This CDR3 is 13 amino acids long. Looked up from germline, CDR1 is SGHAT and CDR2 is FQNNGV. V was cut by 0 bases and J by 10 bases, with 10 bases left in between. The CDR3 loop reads CASSLDLWGEQFF. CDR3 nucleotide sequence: TGTGCCAGCAGCTTAGATCTTTGGGGAGAGCAGTTCTTC.

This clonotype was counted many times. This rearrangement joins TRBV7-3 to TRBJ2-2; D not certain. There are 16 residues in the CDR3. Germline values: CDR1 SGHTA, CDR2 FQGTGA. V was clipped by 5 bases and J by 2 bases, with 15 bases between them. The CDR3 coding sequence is TGTGCCAGCAGCCCTCACCCGGTGCTAAACACCGGGGAGCTGTTTTTT. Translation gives CASSPHPVLNTGELFF.

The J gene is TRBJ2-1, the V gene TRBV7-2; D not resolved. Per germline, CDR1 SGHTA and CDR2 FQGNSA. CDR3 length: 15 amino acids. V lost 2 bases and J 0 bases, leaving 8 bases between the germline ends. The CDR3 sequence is CASSLYQSSYNEQFF. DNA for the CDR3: TGTGCCAGCAGCTTATATCAGAGCTCCTACAATGAGCAGTTCTTC. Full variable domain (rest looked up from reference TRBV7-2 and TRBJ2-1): GAGVSQSPSNKVTEKGKDVELRCDPISGHTALYWYRQSLGQGLEFLIYFQGNSAPDKSGLPSDRFSAERTGGSVSTLTIQRTQQEDSAVYLCASSLYQSSYNEQFFGPGTRLTVL.

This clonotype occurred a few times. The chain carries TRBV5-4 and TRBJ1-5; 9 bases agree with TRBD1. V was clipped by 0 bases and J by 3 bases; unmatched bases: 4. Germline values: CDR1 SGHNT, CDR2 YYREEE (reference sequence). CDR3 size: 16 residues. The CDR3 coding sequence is TGTGCCAGCAGCTTGGGTGGACAGGGGTCCAATCAGCCCCAGCATTTT. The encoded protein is CASSLGGQGSNQPQHF.

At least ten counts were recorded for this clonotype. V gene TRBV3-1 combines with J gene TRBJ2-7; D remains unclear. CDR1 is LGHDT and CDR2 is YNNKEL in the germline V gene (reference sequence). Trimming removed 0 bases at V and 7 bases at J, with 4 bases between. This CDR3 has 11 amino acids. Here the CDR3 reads CASSQESEQYF. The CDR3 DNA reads TGTGCCAGCAGCCAAGAATCTGAGCAGTACTTC.

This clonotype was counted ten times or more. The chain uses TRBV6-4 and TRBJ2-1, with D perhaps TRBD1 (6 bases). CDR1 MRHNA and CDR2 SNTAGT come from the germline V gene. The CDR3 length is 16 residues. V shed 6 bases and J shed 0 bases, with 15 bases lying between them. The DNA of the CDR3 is TGTGCCAGCAGGGTACATGACAGGAGCTCCTACAATGAGCAGTTCTTC. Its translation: CASRVHDRSSYNEQFF.

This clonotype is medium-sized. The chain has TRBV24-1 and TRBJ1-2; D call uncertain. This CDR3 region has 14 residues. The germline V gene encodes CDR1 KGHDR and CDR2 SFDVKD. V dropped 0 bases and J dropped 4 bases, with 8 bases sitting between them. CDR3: CATSDLWRAYGYTF. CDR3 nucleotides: TGTGCCACCAGTGATTTGTGGAGGGCCTATGGCTACACCTTC.

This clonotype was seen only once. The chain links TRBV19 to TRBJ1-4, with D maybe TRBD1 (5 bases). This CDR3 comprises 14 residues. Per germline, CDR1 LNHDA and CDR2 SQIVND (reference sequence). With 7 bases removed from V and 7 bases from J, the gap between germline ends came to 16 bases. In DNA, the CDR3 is TGTGCCAGTAAGATTGCGGGGGAAGGTGAAAAACTGTTTTTT. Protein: CASKIAGEGEKLFF.

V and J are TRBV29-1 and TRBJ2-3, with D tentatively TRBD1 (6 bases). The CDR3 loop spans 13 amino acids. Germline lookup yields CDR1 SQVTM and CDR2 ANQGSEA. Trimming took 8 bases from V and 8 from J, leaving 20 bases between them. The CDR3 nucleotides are TGCAGCAGTTACCTAACGGGACATTCTACGCAGTATTTT. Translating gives CSSYLTGHSTQYF.

The CDR3, as DNA: TGCAGTGCTAGAGGGGGCGGGAGGGGATTCGCAGATACGCAGTATTTT. Encoded protein: CSARGGGRGFADTQYF. V is TRBV20-1 and J is TRBJ2-3, with 9 bases that match TRBD2. V dropped 1 base and J dropped 4; count of bases not matched to a gene: 9. Germline V gene sequence: CDR1 DFQATT, CDR2 SNEGSKA (reference sequence). The CDR3 contains 16 residues.

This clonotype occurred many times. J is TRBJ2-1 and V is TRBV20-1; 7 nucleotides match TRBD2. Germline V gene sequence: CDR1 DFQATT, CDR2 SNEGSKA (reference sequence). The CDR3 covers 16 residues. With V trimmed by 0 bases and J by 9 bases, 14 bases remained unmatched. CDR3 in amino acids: CSARDMASGHTSEQFF. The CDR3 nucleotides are TGCAGTGCTAGAGATATGGCTAGCGGACATACAAGTGAGCAGTTCTTC.

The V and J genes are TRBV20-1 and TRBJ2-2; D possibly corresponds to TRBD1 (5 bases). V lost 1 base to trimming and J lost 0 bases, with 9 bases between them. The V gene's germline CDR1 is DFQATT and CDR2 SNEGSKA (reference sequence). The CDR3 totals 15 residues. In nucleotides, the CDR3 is TGCAGTGCTAGAGGAGACAGAACGAACACCGGGGAGCTGTTTTTT. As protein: CSARGDRTNTGELFF.

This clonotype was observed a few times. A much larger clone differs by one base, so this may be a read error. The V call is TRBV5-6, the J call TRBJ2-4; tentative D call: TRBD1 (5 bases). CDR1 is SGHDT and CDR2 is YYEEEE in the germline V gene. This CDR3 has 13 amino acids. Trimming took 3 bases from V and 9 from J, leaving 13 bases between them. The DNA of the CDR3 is TGTGCCAGCAGCTCCAGGGTGTTGGGCATTCAGTACTTC. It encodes CASSSRVLGIQYF. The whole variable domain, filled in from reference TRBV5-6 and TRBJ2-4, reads DAGVTQSPTHLIKTRGQQVTLRCSPKSGHDTVSWYQQALGQGPQFIFQYYEEEERQRGNFPDRFSGHQFPNYSSELNVNALLLGDSALYLCASSSRVLGIQYFGAGTRLSVL.

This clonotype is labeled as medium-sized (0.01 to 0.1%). CDR3 residues: CASSVEGSSYEQYF. The CDR3 region has the DNA TGTGCCAGCAGCGTAGAGGGTAGCTCCTACGAGCAGTACTTC. V and J are TRBV9 and TRBJ2-7; unclear D gene. Trimming shortened V by 0 bases and J by 0 bases, and 7 bases separated the two germline ends. There are 14 residues in the CDR3. CDR1 and CDR2 from the germline V gene are SGDLS and YYNGEE.